What follows are 27 T cell receptor beta chains derived from one specimen sequenced in a study of blood T cells in healthy people across ages. Primed by a sample-barcoded 5' primer and a J-beta primer mix, a second PCR proceeded for 7 to 11 cycles. TCRdb independently ran MiXCR on the 5' RACE reads; one entry per CDR3 protein. The sample yields hundreds of thousands of distinct CDR3 sequences, around 24% seen once. The same sample was also studied in work on T cells of mothers and their children.

Sequencing input: blood. Receptors were obtained from a boy aged 5-17 years in good health.

There are many counts of this clonotype. This rearrangement joins TRBV20-1 to TRBJ2-1, with a tentative D call TRBD2 (5 bases). The CDR3 has 14 amino acids. V gave up 3 bases and J gave up 3 bases, with 12 bases separating them. Germline V gives CDR1 DFQATT, CDR2 SNEGSKA (reference sequence). CDR3: CSARMLRDYNEQFF. In DNA form, the CDR3 reads TGCAGTGCTAGGATGCTCCGGGACTACAATGAGCAGTTCTTC.

A few counts support this clonotype. The chain employs TRBV2 and TRBJ2-7; D might be TRBD1 or TRBD2, each matching 5 bases. Per germline, CDR1 SNHLY and CDR2 FYNNEI. The ends were cut back, 11 bases at V and 4 bases at J, with 18 bases in the middle. The CDR3 consists of 13 residues. The DNA for the CDR3 is TGTGCCGGGCATCGAGGGGTCTCTTACGAGCAGTACTTC. Its protein product is CAGHRGVSYEQYF.

This clonotype was seen more than once but under ten times. This chain joins TRBV19 and TRBJ1-5; D possibly corresponds to TRBD1 (5 bases). The CDR3 totals 14 residues. Germline lookup yields CDR1 LNHDA and CDR2 SQIVND (reference sequence). V lost 8 bases and J lost 2, with 13 bases in between. Here the CDR3 DNA reads TGTGCCAGTGAATCAGGGTCGGGCAATCAGCCCCAGCATTTT. This codes for CASESGSGNQPQHF. Filled out from reference TRBV19 and TRBJ1-5, the complete variable domain reads DGGITQSPKYLFRKEGQNVTLSCEQNLNHDAMYWYRQDPGQGLRLIYYSQIVNDFQKGDIAEGYSVSREKKESFPLTVTSAQKNPTAFYLCASESGSGNQPQHFGDGTRLSIL.

This clonotype was observed a handful of times. The chain recombines TRBV29-1 with TRBJ2-3; 13 bases align to TRBD2. Germline CDR1 is SQVTM and CDR2 is ANQGSEA. Germline trimming cut 2 bases from V and 0 bases from J; bases unmatched to any gene: 11. The CDR3 runs 19 residues. CDR3 nucleotide sequence: TGCAGCGTTGAATCGGGGAGACTAGCGGGAGGCCCTAGCACAGATACGCAGTATTTT. It is translated as CSVESGRLAGGPSTDTQYF.

The chain links TRBV20-1 to TRBJ2-1; tentative D call: TRBD1 (7 bases). V shed 3 bases and J shed 8 bases, with 20 bases lying between them. The CDR3 has 15 residues. Germline assignment: CDR1 DFQATT and CDR2 SNEGSKA (reference sequence). The CDR3: CSASGVRDSTHEQFF. The DNA of the CDR3 is TGCAGTGCTAGCGGGGTGCGGGACAGTACCCATGAGCAGTTCTTC.

The chain carries TRBV11-2 and TRBJ2-1, with D unresolved. Matching the DNA end better, TRBJ2-7 makes the J call doubtful. This CDR3 has 15 residues. The germline V gene encodes CDR1 SGHAT and CDR2 FQNNGV. CDR3 bases: TGTGCCAGCACCCCGTATATTAGTAGCTCCAATGAGCAGTACTTC. It encodes CASTPYISSSNEQYF.

V and J are TRBV24-1 and TRBJ2-2; 13 bases match TRBD2. J lost 0 bases, V lost 4 bases, and 4 bases had no gene match. Germline loops: CDR1 KGHDR, CDR2 SFDVKD. This CDR3 has 18 residues. This chain's CDR3 is CATSEGGLAGANTGELFF. The DNA of the CDR3 is TGTGCCACCAGTGAAGGAGGACTAGCGGGAGCGAACACCGGGGAGCTGTTTTTT.

This sequence joins TRBV7-2 and TRBJ2-4, with D tentatively TRBD1 or TRBD2 (5 bases each). The CDR3 consists of 14 residues. From germline, CDR1 is SGHTA and CDR2 FQGNSA. V was clipped by 3 bases and J by 5 bases, with 11 bases between them. This CDR3 reads CASSFWGRQNIQYF. CDR3 DNA sequence: TGTGCCAGCAGCTTTTGGGGGAGACAAAACATTCAGTACTTC.

The gene calls are TRBV5-5 and TRBJ2-4; D remains ambiguous. This CDR3 has 16 amino acids. Germline V gene sequence: CDR1 SGHKS, CDR2 YYEKEE (reference sequence). Between the trimmed V and J ends, which lost 0 bases and 0 bases, there was a span of 10 bases. This CDR3 reads CASSLAPELAKNIQYF. The DNA of the CDR3 is TGTGCCAGCAGCTTGGCGCCAGAACTAGCCAAAAACATTCAGTACTTC.

The table lists this clonotype with a few counts. The chain has TRBV28 and TRBJ1-6; a possible D gene is TRBD1 (5 bases). Germline V gene data show CDR1 as MDHEN and CDR2 as SYDVKM. The V gene lost 3 bases and the J gene lost 9 bases, with 18 bases spanning the gap. This CDR3 spans 16 amino acids. For the CDR3, the DNA is TGTGCCAGCAGTTTGTCCACAGGACCTCCTACTTCACCCCTCCACTTT. Its protein is CASSLSTGPPTSPLHF.

The chain carries TRBV5-1 and TRBJ2-7; a weak D match, TRBD2 (6 bases). Between the trimmed V and J ends, which lost 6 bases and 6 bases, there was a span of 13 bases. Germline assignment: CDR1 SGHRS and CDR2 YFSETQ. The CDR3 runs to 12 residues. CDR3: CASTSRGGEQYF. DNA for the CDR3: TGCGCCAGCACCTCAAGGGGAGGCGAGCAGTACTTC.

This clonotype was seen more than once but under ten times. The rearrangement uses TRBV5-5 and TRBJ2-7; no definite D call. The V end lost 0 bases, the J end lost 0 bases, and 13 bases lay between the germline ends. Germline V gene sequence: CDR1 SGHKS, CDR2 YYEKEE (reference sequence). The CDR3 sequence is 16 residues long. CDR3 sequence reads: CASSLGVLRTSYEQYF. CDR3 DNA sequence: TGTGCCAGCAGCTTGGGGGTTCTACGAACCTCCTACGAGCAGTACTTC.

The chain employs TRBV28 and TRBJ2-5; 7 bases line up with TRBD1. After removal of 5 bases from V and 3 bases from J, the junction contained 6 bases not matched to a gene. CDR3 length: 14 amino acids. Germline CDR1 MDHEN, CDR2 SYDVKM. Here the CDR3 reads CASSTLQGKETQYF. The CDR3 DNA sequence: TGTGCCAGCAGTACATTACAGGGGAAAGAGACCCAGTACTTC. Supplemented by reference TRBV28 and TRBJ2-5, the full variable domain reads DVKVTQSSRYLVKRTGEKVFLECVQDMDHENMFWYRQDPGLGLRLIYFSYDVKMKEKGDIPEGYSVSREKKERFSLILESASTNQTSMYLCASSTLQGKETQYFGPGTRLLVL.

V gene TRBV9 combines with J gene TRBJ2-1; 13 bases fit TRBD2. Trimming removed 7 bases from V and 6 bases from J; junction bases left unmatched: 16. Germline V CDR1 and CDR2: SGDLS, YYNGEE. This CDR3 has 18 residues. For the CDR3, the DNA is TGTGCCAGCGGCCCAGGGACTAGCGGGAATATAAAAATCAATGAGCAGTTCTTC. Its protein is CASGPGTSGNIKINEQFF.

The V gene is TRBV4-2, the J gene TRBJ2-7, with 13 bases that match TRBD2. V gave up 3 bases and J gave up 2 bases; unmatched junction bases: 4. CDR1 LGHNA and CDR2 YNFKEQ come from the germline V gene. The CDR3 has 16 amino acids. The DNA for the CDR3 is TGTGCCAGCAGCCACCTGGGACTAGCGGGACCCTACGAGCAGTACTTC. Translated, it gives CASSHLGLAGPYEQYF.

The rearrangement uses TRBV6-1 and TRBJ2-7; TRBD2 aligns across 8 bases. This CDR3 has 16 amino acids. V lost 6 bases to trimming and J lost 5 bases; unmatched junction nucleotides: 15. In germline, CDR1 is MNHNS, CDR2 SASEGT. CDR3 DNA sequence: TGTGCCAGCAGGGGCTACGGGACTAGAGGTTCTCACGAGCAGTACTTC. Translating gives CASRGYGTRGSHEQYF.

This sequence joins TRBV28 and TRBJ1-2; 12 bases agree with TRBD1. The J segment lost 8 bases and the V segment lost 2 bases, leaving 6 bases of the junction unmatched. Germline V CDR1 and CDR2: MDHEN, SYDVKM. This CDR3 region has 15 residues. The CDR3 nucleotides read TGTGCCAGCAGTTTAGCCGGGACAGGGGGCCGGGGCTACACCTTC. Translating gives CASSLAGTGGRGYTF.

The rearrangement links TRBV29-1 to TRBJ2-5; 8 nucleotides align to TRBD1. The end of the DNA is better explained by TRBJ2-7, so the J call may be wrong. Per the germline V gene, CDR1 is SQVTM and CDR2 is ANQGSEA. CDR3 size: 14 residues. This CDR3 is CSVGSGGRTYEQYF. The CDR3 coding sequence is TGCAGCGTCGGATCAGGGGGCAGGACCTACGAGCAGTACTTC.

This clonotype has a handful of counts. This chain uses TRBV20-1 with TRBJ1-2, with D maybe TRBD1 (6 bases). V shed 2 bases and J shed 0 bases, with 16 bases lying between them. The CDR3 length is 16 residues. Germline CDR1 reads DFQATT; CDR2 reads SNEGSKA (reference sequence). As DNA, the CDR3 is TGCAGTGCTAGATTTGACGGACAGAATCCTAACTATGGCTACACCTTC. Protein product: CSARFDGQNPNYGYTF.

CDR3 sequence reads: CASSTRQDSGNTIYF. CDR3 nucleotide sequence: TGTGCCAGCAGTACAAGACAGGATTCTGGAAACACCATATATTTT. The chain uses TRBV6-6 and TRBJ1-3; possible D gene TRBD1, 6 bases. The germline V and J ends were trimmed by 5 bases and 1 base, with 12 bases remaining between them. The CDR3 is made up of 15 amino acids. Germline CDR1 and CDR2: MNHNY and SVGAGI (reference sequence).

The chain employs TRBV4-3 and TRBJ2-1; TRBD2 agrees at 9 bases. The CDR3 spans 16 residues. The germline V gene encodes CDR1 LGHNA and CDR2 YSLEER. The ends lost 1 base at V and 5 bases at J; junction bases unmatched: 6. The CDR3 DNA reads TGCGCCAGCAGCCAAGGTATTAGCGGGGGCAACAATGAGCAGTTCTTC. As protein: CASSQGISGGNNEQFF.

The rearrangement uses TRBV20-1 and TRBJ1-1, with a weak D call TRBD1 (5 bases). The germline V gene has CDR1 DFQATT and CDR2 SNEGSKA (reference sequence). The CDR3 is 14 residues long. Deletions cut 5 bases from V and 4 bases from J, with 17 bases between. The CDR3 nucleotides are TGCAGTGCTTCCCTCCTAAGGGGCCCCACTGAAGCTTTCTTT. Encoded protein: CSASLLRGPTEAFF.

V usage is TRBV14 and J usage is TRBJ2-1, with D unresolved. The assigned J gene may be wrong: the sequence end matches TRBJ2-7 better. This CDR3 region has 15 residues. The V gene's germline CDR1 is SGHDN and CDR2 FVKESK. CDR3 loop: CASSQGGPGLREQYF. DNA for the CDR3: TGTGCCAGCAGCCAGGGCGGCCCCGGCCTACGAGAGCAGTACTTC.

This clonotype appeared a few times. The V call is TRBV28, the J call TRBJ2-7; D ambiguous. This CDR3 contains 14 residues. V lost 3 bases, J lost 0 bases, and 9 bases lay in between. CDR1 MDHEN and CDR2 SYDVKM come from the germline V gene. The CDR3 DNA sequence: TGTGCCAGCAGTTTTTCGGATTTCTCCTACGAGCAGTACTTC. This sequence encodes CASSFSDFSYEQYF.

This clonotype was observed a handful of times. V and J are TRBV19 and TRBJ1-2, with D hard to call. The CDR3 is 12 amino acids. V was trimmed by 5 bases and J by 4 bases, leaving 8 bases between them. CDR1 and CDR2 (germline): LNHDA, SQIVND (reference sequence). The CDR3 is CASSGPRYGYTF. For the CDR3, the DNA is TGTGCCAGTAGTGGACCGCGCTATGGCTACACCTTC. The variable domain in full, completed from reference TRBV19 and TRBJ1-2, reads DGGITQSPKYLFRKEGQNVTLSCEQNLNHDAMYWYRQDPGQGLRLIYYSQIVNDFQKGDIAEGYSVSREKKESFPLTVTSAQKNPTAFYLCASSGPRYGYTFGSGTRLTVV.

The chain links TRBV9 to TRBJ2-5; D is ambiguous. The DNA end is a closer match to TRBJ2-7, so the J assignment may be wrong. Germline V CDR1 and CDR2: SGDLS, YYNGEE. The CDR3 totals 14 residues. CDR3 region: CASSVAAVSYEQYF. CDR3 sequence (DNA): TGTGCCAGCAGCGTAGCGGCAGTCTCCTACGAGCAGTACTTC.

This clonotype was detected only a few times. The DNA of the CDR3 is TGTGCCAGCACCTTGGGGATCGAGCAGTACTTC. As protein: CASTLGIEQYF. This chain joins TRBV12-3 or TRBV12-4 and TRBJ2-7, with D unclear. The ends were cut back, 7 bases at V and 6 bases at J, with 10 bases in the middle. This CDR3 has 11 amino acids.